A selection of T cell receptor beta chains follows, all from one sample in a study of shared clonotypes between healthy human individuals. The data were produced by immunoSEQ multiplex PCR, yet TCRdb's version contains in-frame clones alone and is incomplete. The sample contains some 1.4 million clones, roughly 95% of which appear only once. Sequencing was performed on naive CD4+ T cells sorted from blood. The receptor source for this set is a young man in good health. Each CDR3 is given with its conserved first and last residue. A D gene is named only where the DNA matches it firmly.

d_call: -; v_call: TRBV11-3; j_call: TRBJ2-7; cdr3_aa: CASSQRLSSYEQYF; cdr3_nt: TGTGCCAGCAGCCAAAGACTCTCCTCCTACGAGCAGTACTTC
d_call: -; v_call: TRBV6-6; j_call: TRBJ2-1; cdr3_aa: CASSFISDEQFF; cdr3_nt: TGTGCCAGCAGTTTCATATCTGATGAGCAGTTCTTC
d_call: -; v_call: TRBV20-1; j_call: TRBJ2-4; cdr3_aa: CSVEGANIQYF; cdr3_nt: TGCAGTGTGGAGGGGGCAAACATTCAGTACTTC
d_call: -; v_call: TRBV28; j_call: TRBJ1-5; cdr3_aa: CASSFSTPSNQPQHF; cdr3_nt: TGTGCCAGCAGTTTCTCGACACCAAGCAATCAGCCCCAGCATTTT
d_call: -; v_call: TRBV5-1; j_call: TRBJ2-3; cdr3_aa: CASSLYSSTDTQYF; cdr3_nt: TGCGCCAGCAGCTTGTACTCGAGCACAGATACGCAGTATTTT
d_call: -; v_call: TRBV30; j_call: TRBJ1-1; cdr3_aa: CAVGQNTEAFF; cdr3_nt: TGTGCCGTAGGGCAGAACACTGAAGCTTTCTTT
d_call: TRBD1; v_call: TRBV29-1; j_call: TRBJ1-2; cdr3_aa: CSVVRQGVRGYTF; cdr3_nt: TGCAGCGTCGTTCGACAGGGTGTACGGGGCTACACCTTC
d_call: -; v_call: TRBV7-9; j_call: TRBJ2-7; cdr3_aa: CASSSTILLGYEQYF; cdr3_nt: TGTGCCAGCAGCTCAACCATTCTTTTAGGGTACGAGCAGTACTTC
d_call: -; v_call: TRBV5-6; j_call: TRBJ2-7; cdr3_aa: CASSVNRRLGYEQYF; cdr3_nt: TGTGCCAGCAGCGTCAACAGGCGCCTCGGGTACGAGCAGTACTTC
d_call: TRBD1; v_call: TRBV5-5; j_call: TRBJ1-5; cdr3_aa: CASSFDRGSQPQHF; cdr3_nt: TGTGCCAGCAGCTTCGACAGGGGGAGTCAGCCCCAGCATTTT
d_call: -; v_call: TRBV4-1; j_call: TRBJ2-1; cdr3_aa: CASSQGSVAYNEQFF; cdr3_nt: TGCGCCAGCAGCCAAGGTAGCGTAGCCTACAATGAGCAGTTCTTC
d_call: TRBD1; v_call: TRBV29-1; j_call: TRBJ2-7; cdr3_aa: CSVEGTVTYEQYF; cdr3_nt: TGCAGCGTTGAGGGGACAGTTACCTACGAGCAGTACTTC
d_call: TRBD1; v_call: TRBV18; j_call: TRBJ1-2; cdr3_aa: CASSYDRGEWGYTF; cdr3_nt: TGTGCCAGCTCATACGACAGGGGAGAGTGGGGCTACACCTTC
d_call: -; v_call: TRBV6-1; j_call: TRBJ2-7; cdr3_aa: CASSGTSSRYYEQYF; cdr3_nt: TGTGCCAGCAGCGGGACGTCCTCTCGCTACTACGAGCAGTACTTC
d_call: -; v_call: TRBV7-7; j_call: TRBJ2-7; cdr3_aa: CASSLELEGEQYF; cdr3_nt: TGTGCCAGCAGCTTAGAGCTCGAGGGCGAGCAGTACTTC
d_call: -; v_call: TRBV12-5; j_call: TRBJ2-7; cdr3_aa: CASGLDSTVARYEQYF; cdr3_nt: TGTGCTAGTGGTTTGGATTCGACGGTAGCGAGGTACGAGCAGTACTTC